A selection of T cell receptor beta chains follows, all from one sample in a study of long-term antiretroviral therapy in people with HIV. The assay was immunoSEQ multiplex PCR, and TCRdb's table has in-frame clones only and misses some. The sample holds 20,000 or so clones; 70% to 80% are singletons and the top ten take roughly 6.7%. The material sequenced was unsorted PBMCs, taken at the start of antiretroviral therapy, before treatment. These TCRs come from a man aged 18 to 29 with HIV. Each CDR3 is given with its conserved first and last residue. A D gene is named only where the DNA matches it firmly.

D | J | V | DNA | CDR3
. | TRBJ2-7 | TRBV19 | TGTGCCAGTAGTATAATCGGTTACTCCTACGAGCAGTACTTC | CASSIIGYSYEQYF
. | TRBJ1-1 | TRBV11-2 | TGTGCCAGCACCCGGGGTTTAGGGCGAACTGAAGCTTTCTTT | CASTRGLGRTEAFF
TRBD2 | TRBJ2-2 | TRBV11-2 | TGTGCCAGCAGCCTAAGGACTAGCGGACGAACCGGGGAGCTGTTTTTT | CASSLRTSGRTGELFF
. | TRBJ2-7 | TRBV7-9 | TGTGCCAGCAGCTTTCAGGGGTGGGTCGACGAGCAGTACTTC | CASSFQGWVDEQYF
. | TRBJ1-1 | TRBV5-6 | TGTGCCAGCAGCTTGCTCGGGTCAGTGAACACTGAAGCTTTCTTT | CASSLLGSVNTEAFF
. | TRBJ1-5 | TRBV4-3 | TGCGCCAGCAGCCAAGAAGCAGGGATAGGCAATCAGCCCCAGCATTTT | CASSQEAGIGNQPQHF
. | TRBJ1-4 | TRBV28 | TGTGCCAGCAGTAATCCCGCATGGACGGGAAGGGAAAAACTGTTTTTT | CASSNPAWTGREKLFF
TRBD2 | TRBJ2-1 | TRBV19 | TGTGCCAGTCTTAGCGGGCCCTACAGTGAGCAGTTCTTC | CASLSGPYSEQFF
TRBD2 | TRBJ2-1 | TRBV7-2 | TGTGCCAGCAGCTTATCTAGCCGGTGGACTAGCGGGAGAACTGAGCAGTTCTTC | CASSLSSRWTSGRTEQFF
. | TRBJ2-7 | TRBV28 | TGTGCCAGCAGGCGGCAAGCCTACGAGCAGTACTTC | CASRRQAYEQYF
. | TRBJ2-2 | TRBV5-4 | TGTGCCAGCAGCTTGGGCCCCTACGGCACCGGGGAGCTGTTTTTT | CASSLGPYGTGELFF
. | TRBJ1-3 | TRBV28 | TGTGCCAGCAGTTCCCCGTCCGCAGGGAACTCTGGAAACACCATATATTTT | CASSSPSAGNSGNTIYF
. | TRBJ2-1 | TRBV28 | TGTGCCAGCAGTTCCGGGAATGAGCAGTTCTTC | CASSSGNEQFF
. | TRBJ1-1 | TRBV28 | TGTGCCAGCAGTTTAAAACCCTCCCGGGTAATGAACACTGAAGCTTTCTTT | CASSLKPSRVMNTEAFF
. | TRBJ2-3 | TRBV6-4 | TGTGCCAGCAGTGACTCATGGTCGGGCACAGATACGCAGTATTTT | CASSDSWSGTDTQYF
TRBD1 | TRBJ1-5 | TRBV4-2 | TGTGCCAGCAGCCAAGAAACAGGGGGGGGTCAGCCCCAGCATTTT | CASSQETGGGQPQHF
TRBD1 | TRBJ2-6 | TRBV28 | TGTGCCAGCAGTGCGACAGGGTCTGGGGCCAACGTCCTGACTTTC | CASSATGSGANVLTF
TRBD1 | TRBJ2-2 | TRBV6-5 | TGTGCCAGCACTCGGGACAGGGTCACCGGGGAGCTGTTTTTT | CASTRDRVTGELFF
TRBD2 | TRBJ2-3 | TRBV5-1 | TGCGCCAGCAGCCCTAGCGGGAGCACAGATACGCAGTATTTT | CASSPSGSTDTQYF